The next 2 T cell receptor beta chains were all read from a single sample in a study of neurological immune-mediated disorders (dated by TCRdb to the late 2010s). Library method: 5' RACE. Sequencing instrument: Illumina HiSeq 2500. The public reads were reprocessed in TCRdb via fastp at Q25 and MiXCR, keeping in-frame beta chains. Rows with a matching CDR3 protein are joined into one entry that keeps the most common DNA and genes. The sample contains approximately 77,000 distinct CDR3 sequences, about 9.4% of them found a single time. The ten largest clones take up 1.7% of the sample. The specimen was PBMCs. All receptors come from a man aged 45-65 years in good health.

This clonotype showed up many times. V gene TRBV5-1 combines with J gene TRBJ2-7, with D hard to call. The CDR3 contains 13 residues. V was trimmed by 2 bases and J by 5 bases, leaving 11 bases between them. Germline V lookup: CDR1 SGHRS, CDR2 YFSETQ. CDR3 loop: CASSFQDGHEQYF. The CDR3 DNA follows: TGCGCCAGCAGCTTCCAAGACGGCCACGAGCAGTACTTC.

This clonotype was recorded at least ten times. The CDR3 DNA reads as TGTGCCAGCAGTTCTTACCGGGACTGGACCACTGAAGCTTTCTTT. Its protein is CASSSYRDWTTEAFF. The chain recombines TRBV27 with TRBJ1-1, with D possibly matching TRBD1 (5 bases). CDR1 is MNHEY and CDR2 is SMNVEV in the germline V gene (reference sequence). This CDR3 is 15 amino acids long. V gave up 4 bases and J gave up 4 bases, with 16 bases separating them.